The present TCR beta chain was sequenced within a study of T cell changes during pregnancy in multiple sclerosis. This CDR3 has 14 amino acids. The germline CDR1 and CDR2 sequences are SEHNR and FQNEAQ (reference sequence). The ends lost 5 bases at V and 1 base at J; junction bases unmatched: 2. Profiled with immunoSEQ multiplex PCR; TCRdb holds only in-frame clones, not every one. The table includes some 73,000 clones, roughly 92% detected once. The clonotype comes from a female donor in good health, enrolled as a control in a pregnancy study. This chain connects TRBV7-9 to TRBJ2-3; 8 positions match TRBD2. This specimen was peripheral blood, taken in the third trimester of pregnancy. The CDR3 DNA is TGTGCCAGCAGCCTGACTAGCGGCACAGATACGCAGTATTTT. It yields the protein CASSLTSGTDTQYF. Supplemented by reference TRBV7-9 and TRBJ2-3, the full variable domain reads DTGVSQNPRHKITKRGQNVTFRCDPISEHNRLYWYRQTLGQGPEFLTYFQNEAQLEKSRLLSDRFSAERPKGSFSTLEIQRTEQGDSAMYLCASSLTSGTDTQYFGPGTRLTVL.